This is a list of T cell receptor beta chains from one sample in a study of CD8 T cells in ankylosing spondylitis. One entry per CDR3 protein results from TCRdb running MiXCR on the 5' RACE reads. The sample includes about 800,000 distinct CDR3 sequences, about 10% seen only once; the top ten take approximately 0.46%. The sequenced sample was blood, either unsorted or a sorted T cell fraction (not recorded which). The source is a male donor with ankylosing spondylitis. The CDR3 runs from the conserved cysteine through the conserved F or W. The D gene is left open where the match is weak. Expanded clones get a size class; other rows say once, few or many, or leave the size out.

size	V	J	D	DNA	CDR3
NA	TRBV6-1	TRBJ2-5	NA	TGTGCCAGCAGTCCCTGGACTGAAATGGAGACCCAGTACTTC	CASSPWTEMETQYF
NA	TRBV20-1	TRBJ1-4	NA	TGCAGTGCTAGGAGGGCAGGGGTTGAAAAACTGTTTTTT	CSARRAGVEKLFF
NA	TRBV20-1	TRBJ1-3	NA	TGCAGTGCCGCGGACGTCCGCTCTGGAAACACCATATATTTT	CSAADVRSGNTIYF
NA	TRBV20-1	TRBJ2-2	TRBD1	TGCAGTGCTAGGCCCACCAGGGGGCTGGGCGGGGAGCTGTTTTTT	CSARPTRGLGGELFF
many	TRBV12-3/TRBV12-4	TRBJ1-2	TRBD1	TGTGCCAGCAGTTTCCAGGGGGCTCGGGGCTACACCTTC	CASSFQGARGYTF
few	TRBV29-1	TRBJ1-6	NA	TGCAGCGCCCGTAAGGGGAGTGGGTCACCCCTCCACTTT	CSARKGSGSPLHF
NA	TRBV5-5	TRBJ1-2	NA	TGTGCCAGCAGCTTGGCCGGGGTAGGGGCAGGATATGGCTACACCTTC	CASSLAGVGAGYGYTF
NA	TRBV29-1	TRBJ2-2	NA	TGCAGCGCTCGGGCCCCCACCGGGGAGCTGTTTTTT	CSARAPTGELFF
few	TRBV4-3	TRBJ1-2	TRBD1	TGCGCCAGCAGCCAAGATTGGGACAGGCCTCCGAACTATGGCTACACCTTC	CASSQDWDRPPNYGYTF
NA	TRBV20-1	TRBJ2-1	TRBD2	TGCAGTGCGGGAACAGGACTAGCCTATGAGCAGTTCTTC	CSAGTGLAYEQFF
few	TRBV20-1	TRBJ2-5	TRBD1	TGCAGTGCTAGAGATCGGACAGGGTTGGAGACCCAGTACTTC	CSARDRTGLETQYF
few	TRBV10-2	TRBJ1-5	NA	TGCGCCAGCAGGGGCGGGGGGAGACAGTCCGGCAATCAGCCCCAGCATTTT	CASRGGGRQSGNQPQHF
few	TRBV4-3	TRBJ2-3	TRBD1	TGCGCCAGCAGTCAAATGACAGGGAAAGACACAGATACGCAGTATTTT	CASSQMTGKDTDTQYF
few	TRBV7-2	TRBJ2-1	NA	TGTGCCAGCAGCTCGACCAGACTAGATCCGTTCTTC	CASSSTRLDPFF
few	TRBV20-1	TRBJ1-2	NA	TGCAGTGCTAGACCATCTCGGGGTTCTTTCTATGGCTACACCTTC	CSARPSRGSFYGYTF
few	TRBV20-1	TRBJ2-6	TRBD2	TGCAGTGCTAGAGATCCTAGCGGGAGGTCTGGGGCCAACGTCCTGACTTTC	CSARDPSGRSGANVLTF
NA	TRBV29-1	TRBJ1-1	TRBD1	TGCAGCGTTGCTGGCAGGGGGCCGGGTTTGGGCACTGAAGCTTTCTTT	CSVAGRGPGLGTEAFF
few	TRBV27	TRBJ2-6	NA	TGTGCCAGCAGTTCCGCCTCGGCCGGGGCCAACGTCCTGACTTTC	CASSSASAGANVLTF
NA	TRBV9	TRBJ2-5	NA	TGTGCCAGCAGCGTGGGGGTTCTGGCTGGGGAAGAGACCCAGTACTTC	CASSVGVLAGEETQYF
many	TRBV6-1	TRBJ1-1	NA	TGTGCCAGCACGGGGTGGAAAAACACTGAAGCTTTCTTT	CASTGWKNTEAFF
many	TRBV7-2	TRBJ2-1	NA	TGTGCCAGCAGCTTAATCGCGAGCTCCTACAATGAGCAGTTCTTC	CASSLIASSYNEQFF
few	TRBV12-3/TRBV12-4	TRBJ2-2	TRBD1	TGTGCCAGCAGGAGACAGGGGGCTGCTGCCGGGGAGCTGTTTTTT	CASRRQGAAAGELFF
many	TRBV4-2	TRBJ2-1	NA	TGTGCCAGCAGCCAAGATGAAAGGGCTAGCCTTAGCCATGAGCAGTTCTTC	CASSQDERASLSHEQFF
NA	TRBV29-1	TRBJ2-7	TRBD1	TGCAGCGTTGAAGGAGAGGTGGGGACAGGGAAAAACGAGCAGTACTTC	CSVEGEVGTGKNEQYF
few	TRBV7-9	TRBJ2-6	NA	TGTGCCAGTCAGGCACTTGTCCTGACTTTC	CASQALVLTF
NA	TRBV5-1	TRBJ2-1	TRBD2	TGCGCCAGCAGACCAGCGGGGGGGGAGAGGCAGTTCTTC	CASRPAGGERQFF
NA	TRBV5-1	TRBJ2-1	TRBD1	TGCGCCAGCAGCTTTACAGGGGGCTTAGGGGATGAGCAGTTCTTC	CASSFTGGLGDEQFF
few	TRBV19	TRBJ2-5	TRBD2	TGTGCCAGCGCCCGAAGCGGGAGCTTCCAAGAGACCCAGTACTTC	CASARSGSFQETQYF
few	TRBV7-9	TRBJ1-4	NA	TGTGCCAGCAGACCCACGGGTAATGAAAAACTGTTTTTT	CASRPTGNEKLFF
NA	TRBV20-1	TRBJ1-4	TRBD1	TGCAGTGCTTCCGGGACAGGAGAGGGAAAACTGTTTTTT	CSASGTGEGKLFF
many	TRBV5-1	TRBJ2-7	NA	TGCGCCAGCAGCTTGGATGCGGGAAGGGCCTACGAGCAGTACTTC	CASSLDAGRAYEQYF
many	TRBV20-1	TRBJ2-5	TRBD2	TGCAGTGCTAGAGCCTCGTGGGGACTAGCGGGACCAGAGACCCAGTACTTC	CSARASWGLAGPETQYF
many	TRBV12-3/TRBV12-4	TRBJ1-6	NA	TGTGCCAGCAGTCCCTCGGGGGGACGGGGGTATTCACCCCTCCACTTT	CASSPSGGRGYSPLHF
few	TRBV6-1	TRBJ1-1	NA	TGTGCCAGCAAGAGTATGATGAACACTGAAGCTTTCTTT	CASKSMMNTEAFF
many	TRBV7-9	TRBJ2-3	NA	TGTGCCAGCAGCTTCGCAGGGGCCGGCACAGATACGCAGTATTTT	CASSFAGAGTDTQYF
few	TRBV6-6	TRBJ1-3	NA	TGTGCCAGCAGTGCCCCAGGGGAAAACACCATATATTTT	CASSAPGENTIYF
many	TRBV7-2	TRBJ2-5	TRBD1	TGTGCCAGCTCACCACAGGGGTTTTGGGAGACCCAGTACTTC	CASSPQGFWETQYF
many	TRBV29-1	TRBJ1-1	NA	TGCAGCGTTGAGTCCCAGGGCGGACAAGCTTTCTTT	CSVESQGGQAFF
few	TRBV5-4	TRBJ2-1	TRBD2	TGTGCCAGCAGCTTGGATAGCGGGAGTGGGGATGAGCAGTTCTTC	CASSLDSGSGDEQFF
NA	TRBV28	TRBJ2-7	TRBD1	TGTGCCAGCAGTTTTCACAGGGGCGCCGTCCGCGAGCAGTACTTC	CASSFHRGAVREQYF
few	TRBV9	TRBJ1-1	TRBD1	TGTGCCAGCAGCGAACCCCTTGGGGCAGGGGGAGACACTGAAGCTTTCTTT	CASSEPLGAGGDTEAFF
many	TRBV7-9	TRBJ2-5	NA	TGTGCCAGCAGCTTAATTGGGACCCAGTACTTC	CASSLIGTQYF
NA	TRBV20-1	TRBJ1-5	NA	TGCAGTGGAGGGGCCAATCAGCCCCAGCATTTT	CSGGANQPQHF